This section outlines one T cell receptor (beta chain) sequence together with its context. Its antigen is as yet unknown. J gave up 5 bases and V 7 bases, and 10 bases lay outside the gene matches. CDR3 length equals 14 residues. CDR1 is SNHLY, CDR2 FYNNEI, per germline. The assay was immunoSEQ multiplex PCR, and TCRdb's table has in-frame clones only and misses some. The profile covers hundreds of thousands of clones, with around 92% appearing a single time and approximately 25% taken by the ten largest. These data originate in a study of shared clonotypes between healthy human individuals. Study-wide results and limits: Memory subsets generally showed smaller estimated richness than naive subsets did. Clonotype sharing among donors likely depends on sequencing depth.

CD8 cells classed as naive were CD45RO-negative and positively selected for CCR7, excluding terminally differentiated effector memory CD45RA+ cells. The V call is TRBV2, the J call TRBJ2-7, with 8 positions matching TRBD2. The source of this sequence is a man aged 25-45 years in good health. The sample comprised naive CD8+ T cells sorted from blood. The CDR3 spells CASTGRAGAHEQYF. CDR3 in DNA: TGTGCCAGCACCGGGAGGGCGGGTGCTCACGAGCAGTACTTC.